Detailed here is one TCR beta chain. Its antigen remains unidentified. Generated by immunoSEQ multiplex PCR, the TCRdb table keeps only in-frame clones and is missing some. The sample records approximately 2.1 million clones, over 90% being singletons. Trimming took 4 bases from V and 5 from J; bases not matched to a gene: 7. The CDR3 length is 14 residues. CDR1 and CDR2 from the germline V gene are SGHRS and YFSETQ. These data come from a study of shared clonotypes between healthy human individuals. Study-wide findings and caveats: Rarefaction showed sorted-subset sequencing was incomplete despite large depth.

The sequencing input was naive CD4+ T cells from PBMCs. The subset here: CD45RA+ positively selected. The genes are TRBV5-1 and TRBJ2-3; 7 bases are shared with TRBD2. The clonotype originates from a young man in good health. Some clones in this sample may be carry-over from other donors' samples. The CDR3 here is CASSPYAGVDTQYF. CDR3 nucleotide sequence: TGCGCCAGCAGCCCATACGCGGGGGTAGATACGCAGTATTTT. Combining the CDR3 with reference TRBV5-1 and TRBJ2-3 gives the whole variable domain KAGVTQTPRYLIKTRGQQVTLSCSPISGHRSVSWYQQTPGQGLQFLFEYFSETQRNKGNFPGRFSGRQFSNSRSEMNVSTLELGDSALYLCASSPYAGVDTQYFGPGTRLTVL.